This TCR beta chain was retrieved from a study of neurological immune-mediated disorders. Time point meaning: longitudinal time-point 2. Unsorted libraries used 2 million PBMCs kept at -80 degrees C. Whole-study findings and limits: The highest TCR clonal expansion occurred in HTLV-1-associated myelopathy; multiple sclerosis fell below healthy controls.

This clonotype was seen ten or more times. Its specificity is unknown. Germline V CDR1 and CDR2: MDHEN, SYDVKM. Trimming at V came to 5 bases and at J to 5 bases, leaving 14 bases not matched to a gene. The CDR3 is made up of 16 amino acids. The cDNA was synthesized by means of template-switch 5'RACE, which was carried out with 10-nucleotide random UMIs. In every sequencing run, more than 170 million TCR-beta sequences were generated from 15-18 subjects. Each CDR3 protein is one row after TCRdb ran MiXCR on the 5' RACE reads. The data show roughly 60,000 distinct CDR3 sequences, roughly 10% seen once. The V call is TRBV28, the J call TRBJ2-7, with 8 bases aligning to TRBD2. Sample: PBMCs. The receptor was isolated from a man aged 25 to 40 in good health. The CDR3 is CASSPPMTGGPHEQYF. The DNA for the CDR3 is TGTGCCAGCAGTCCGCCTATGACGGGAGGGCCCCACGAGCAGTACTTC.